This T cell receptor (beta chain) was profiled in a study of blood T cell repertoires in COVID-19 (TCRdb year 2020). Notes on the research overall: Collaborator samples came from the United States, Italy and Spain and covered acute and convalescent phases of COVID-19. The material from the prospective study consisted of cDNA or gDNA derived from T cells, B-cell-depleted T cells, or PBMCs. Deeply sampled blood TCRbeta repertoires from subjects exposed to, actively infected with, or recovered from COVID-19 were included in the dataset. A freely available public database, intended as a resource for researchers studying the immune response to SARS-CoV-2, is where the repertoires were released. The samples were drawn from the first 160 participants of the ongoing ImmuneRACE study and from 1,254 subjects provided by 6 global collaborators. Nearly every sample came with metadata listing a de-identified subject ID, COVID-19 status, age in years and sex. Where available, HLA class I and class II types were obtained from metadata supplied by the sample provider rather than from assay-based typing.

Collaborating institutions collected whole blood in K2EDTA tubes following their own protocols. Collaborator samples were shipped for TCRbeta analysis as frozen whole blood, isolated PBMCs, or DNA extracted from either sample type. General conclusions and limits of the study: Clinical and demographic metadata were provided uncurated, with the amount varying by source and participant.

TCRbeta CDR3 regions were amplified from genomic DNA using the immunoSEQ Assay, a bias-controlled multiplex PCR. In the source study's methods: Within the assay, amplification of reference gene primers was used to estimate how many nucleated cells each sample contained. Sequence reads were collapsed and filtered to measure the absolute abundance of every unique TCRbeta CDR3 rearrangement. Productive Simpson clonality was computed per sample as the square root of Simpson's diversity index over productive rearrangements. TCRdb retrieved this table from immuneACCESS and kept in-frame rearrangements only. Not all clones are present; in checked studies, unresolved V genes account for under half, and no reason is known for the remainder. That table furnishes V, J and clone size, whereas the DNA furnished D and trimming. Recorded for this sample are approximately 69,000 clones; about four fifths of them occurred a single time. The ten largest make up more than 40% of the sample.

In regard to this clone: Its antigen is still unknown. It has no much larger one-base neighbor in the sample; base qualities were not kept.

Input material: peripheral blood. The clonotype originates from a human donor in a cohort sampled during active COVID-19.

The CDR3 in this case is CSVGDAYEQYF. At the DNA level, the sequence is TGCAGCGTTGGAGACGCCTACGAGCAGTACTTC. The V and J segments used are TRBV29-1 and TRBJ2-7, with no D gene named confidently. The CDR3 measures 11 amino acids from cysteine to phenylalanine. The entry retains the CDR3 DNA only, 33 bases that are in frame from base 1. Trimming takes 4 bases from V and 2 bases from J, and the germline ends sit 6 bases apart. From the germline V gene, CDR1 is SQVTM and CDR2 is ANQGSEA.